This record concerns one T cell receptor beta chain sequence. The target of this receptor is not known. No per-base quality is available; no much larger clone lies one base away. Spanning cysteine to phenylalanine, the CDR3 consists of 15 amino acids. The CDR3 DNA has 45 bases and is translated from base 1. Looking up the germline V gene yields CDR1 SGHTA and CDR2 FQGNSA. V is clipped by 5 bases and J by 3 bases, and the sequence between their germline boundaries is 14 bases long. The data were obtained in a study of T cell changes during pregnancy in multiple sclerosis (dated by TCRdb to between 2018 and 2021). Looking at the study overall: The study examined how the T cell repertoire changed over the course of pregnancy in women with multiple sclerosis.

Libraries were built with the immunoSEQ multiplex PCR assay. TCRdb stores this immuneACCESS table with in-frame sequences only. Part of the clones is absent; in the studies checked, under half of the shortfall reflects unresolved V genes, and no reason is known for the rest. The sample yields 85,000 to 100,000 clones; 92% were counted once. The ten largest clonotypes hold approximately 2.6% of the sample. This receptor chain uses TRBV7-2 and TRBJ1-5; matching of 6 bases hints at TRBD1 as the D gene. This clonotype originated in a female donor with multiple sclerosis, enrolled in a pregnancy study. This specimen was peripheral blood, taken in the first trimester of pregnancy. The CDR3 loop reads CASSLSRGNNQPQHF. The nucleotide sequence is TGTGCCAGCAGCCTTTCCAGGGGCAACAATCAGCCCCAGCATTTT.